These 13 T cell receptor beta chains were all obtained from the same sample, sequenced in a study of blood T cell repertoires in COVID-19. Assay used: immunoSEQ multiplex PCR; TCRdb lists only in-frame clones, some missing. The repertoire includes roughly 250,000 clones, 86% of them detected once, and around 12% sits in the top ten. What was sequenced was peripheral blood. Every receptor here comes from a woman aged 25 to 39 with COVID-19, enrolled during active disease.

V usage is TRBV18 and J usage is TRBJ1-2, with D maybe TRBD1 (6 bases). The CDR3 extends over 15 amino acids. Trimming removed 6 bases from V and 4 bases from J, with 18 bases in between. Germline V gives CDR1 KGHSH, CDR2 LQKENI. The CDR3 loop reads CASSPTSDRSYGYTF. DNA of the CDR3: TGTGCCAGCTCCCCTACCTCCGACAGGAGCTATGGCTACACCTTC.

The chain carries TRBV18 and TRBJ1-2, with D tentatively TRBD1 (5 bases). The germline V and J ends were trimmed by 2 bases and 2 bases, with 12 bases remaining between them. The CDR3 covers 15 residues. CDR1 is KGHSH and CDR2 is LQKENI in the germline V gene. CDR3 nucleotides: TGTGCCAGCTCACCAAACAGGAATCCCAACTATGGCTACACCTTC. Residues: CASSPNRNPNYGYTF. Together with reference TRBV18 and TRBJ1-2, the CDR3 gives the full variable domain: NAGVMQNPRHLVRRRGQEARLRCSPMKGHSHVYWYRQLPEEGLKFMVYLQKENIIDESGMPKERFSAEFPKEGPSILRIQQVVRGDSAAYFCASSPNRNPNYGYTFGSGTRLTVV.

The CDR3 loop is CASSFHPGQGAYEQYF. The DNA for the CDR3 is TGTGCCAGCAGCTTCCATCCGGGACAGGGGGCCTACGAGCAGTACTTC. The chain combines TRBV7-2 with TRBJ2-7; 11 nucleotides align to TRBD1. CDR1 is SGHTA, CDR2 FQGNSA, per germline. The junction had 6 bases not matched to a gene; V was cut back by 3 bases and J by 2 bases. This CDR3 has 16 residues. The full variable domain, with the rest looked up from reference TRBV7-2 and TRBJ2-7, is GAGVSQSPSNKVTEKGKDVELRCDPISGHTALYWYRQSLGQGLEFLIYFQGNSAPDKSGLPSDRFSAERTGGSVSTLTIQRTQQEDSAVYLCASSFHPGQGAYEQYFGPGTRLTVT.

The chain carries TRBV25-1 and TRBJ2-7; a possible D gene is TRBD1 (5 bases). This CDR3 is 14 amino acids long. Germline V gene data show CDR1 as MGHDK and CDR2 as SYGVNS. Trimming stripped 5 bases from V and 7 bases from J, with 18 bases between. CDR3 nucleotides: TGTGCCAGCAGTCCACAGGAGTACGGTAAAGAGCAGTACTTC. Translated: CASSPQEYGKEQYF.

V gene TRBV9 combines with J gene TRBJ1-1; D perhaps matches TRBD1 (6 bases). This CDR3 spans 15 amino acids. Germline V CDR1 and CDR2: SGDLS, YYNGEE. The V and J ends lost 0 bases and 2 bases respectively, with 11 bases between them. In nucleotides, the CDR3 is TGTGCCAGCAGCGTAGTGCGGACAGATAACACTGAAGCTTTCTTT. Translating it yields CASSVVRTDNTEAFF.

The V and J genes are TRBV2 and TRBJ1-1, with D perhaps matching TRBD1 (5 bases). Germline values: CDR1 SNHLY, CDR2 FYNNEI. V lost 4 bases to trimming and J lost 1 base, with 7 bases between them. The CDR3 spans 13 residues. As DNA, the CDR3 is TGTGCCAGCAGTGGGGACTCGAACACTGAAGCTTTCTTT. This codes for CASSGDSNTEAFF.

The rearrangement links TRBV28 to TRBJ2-5, with D unresolved. CDR3 length equals 11 residues. Germline V gene data show CDR1 as MDHEN and CDR2 as SYDVKM. V was trimmed by 10 bases and J by 5 bases, leaving 11 bases between them. The CDR3 region has the DNA TGTGCCACCCAAGTACGGGAGACCCAGTACTTC. Translation: CATQVRETQYF.

The V gene is TRBV3-1 (or the pseudogene TRBV3-2), the J gene TRBJ2-3, with TRBD2 as a possible D gene (6 bases). CDR3 size: 12 residues. Germline assignment: CDR1 LGHDT and CDR2 YNNKEL (reference sequence). Trimming took 4 bases from V and 6 from J, leaving 8 bases between them. CDR3 nucleotide sequence: TGTGCCAGCAGCCGGGCGGGGGATACGCAGTATTTT. Translation: CASSRAGDTQYF.

This clone has only one observation. The CDR3 DNA is TGTGCCAGCAGCTTTGAAGGGAGGGAGCTAAACATTCAGTACTTC. Amino acid sequence: CASSFEGRELNIQYF. This chain uses TRBV5-5 with TRBJ2-4; 7 bases are shared with TRBD2. The CDR3 runs 15 residues. V gave up 2 bases and J gave up 6 bases; unmatched junction bases: 8. Per the germline V gene, CDR1 is SGHKS and CDR2 is YYEKEE (reference sequence).

The genes are TRBV21-1 and TRBJ2-5; the table's D gene call, TRBD2, was not cross checked with the DNA. TRBV21-1 counts as a pseudogene. The CDR3 covers 16 residues. The CDR3 DNA reads as TGTGCCAGCAGCCCCCGGGCGGCGACTAACCAAGAGACCCAGTACTTC. This translates into CASSPRAATNQETQYF.

The chain links TRBV5-5 to TRBJ1-5, with D unclear. The CDR3 consists of 15 residues. Germline lookup yields CDR1 SGHKS and CDR2 YYEKEE (reference sequence). Trimming took off 0 bases at V and 3 bases at J, with 10 bases between the two ends. CDR3 DNA: TGTGCCAGCAGCTTGGTAACCGGGTCCAATCAGCCCCAGCATTTT. This sequence encodes CASSLVTGSNQPQHF. The full variable domain, with the rest looked up from reference TRBV5-5 and TRBJ1-5, is DAGVTQSPTHLIKTRGQQVTLRCSPISGHKSVSWYQQVLGQGPQFIFQYYEKEERGRGNFPDRFSARQFPNYSSELNVNALLLGDSALYLCASSLVTGSNQPQHFGDGTRLSIL.

The table lists this clone with a few counts. This rearrangement joins TRBV3-1 (or the pseudogene TRBV3-2) to TRBJ1-6, with TRBD1 matching 12 bases. After removal of 1 base from V and 0 bases from J, the junction contained 7 bases not matched to a gene. This CDR3 has 20 residues. The germline gives CDR1 LGHDT, CDR2 YNNKEL (reference sequence). CDR3 nucleotides: TGTGCCAGCAGCCAAGTAGCCGGGACAGGGGGCTTCTCCTATAATTCACCCCTCCACTTT. It yields the protein CASSQVAGTGGFSYNSPLHF.

This clone was counted only a few times. The chain has TRBV19 and TRBJ1-5; D perhaps matches TRBD1 (6 bases). Trimming cost V 5 bases and J 3 bases, with 8 bases left between them. The CDR3 has 13 residues. Per germline, CDR1 LNHDA and CDR2 SQIVND (reference sequence). The CDR3 bases are TGTGCCAGTAGTCGGGACACCAATCAGCCCCAGCATTTT. Translating gives CASSRDTNQPQHF. The variable domain in full, with the rest retrieved from reference TRBV19 and TRBJ1-5, is DGGITQSPKYLFRKEGQNVTLSCEQNLNHDAMYWYRQDPGQGLRLIYYSQIVNDFQKGDIAEGYSVSREKKESFPLTVTSAQKNPTAFYLCASSRDTNQPQHFGDGTRLSIL.